These 3 T cell receptor beta chains were all obtained from the same sample, sequenced in a study of T-cell reconstitution after alpha-beta-depleted transplantation in children. As it was prepared, the TCRbeta library received unique molecular identifiers. TCRdb used MiXCR to reprocess the PCR reads, holding one entry per CDR3 protein. The sample contains 500,000 to 600,000 distinct CDR3 sequences, 25% to 30% of which appear only once. Here the sequenced sample was PBMCs, taken before TCRalphabeta/CD19-depleted stem cell transplant. These receptors all come from a boy under two years old with Wiskott-Aldrich syndrome, due to receive a stem cell transplant.

The CDR3: CASKRGTLATSGRAKENEQFF. The CDR3 coding sequence is TGCGCCAGCAAGCGGGGGACCTTGGCGACTAGCGGGAGGGCCAAAGAGAATGAGCAGTTCTTC. This chain uses TRBV5-1 with TRBJ2-1; TRBD2 aligns across 14 bases. From germline, CDR1 is SGHRS and CDR2 YFSETQ. The ends lost 6 bases at V and 7 bases at J; junction bases unmatched: 24. This CDR3 has 21 amino acids.

The rearrangement joins TRBV5-6 to TRBJ1-5; no firm D call. The CDR3 contains 16 residues. V lost 2 bases and J lost 3, with 15 bases in between. The germline V gene encodes CDR1 SGHDT and CDR2 YYEEEE. In DNA, the CDR3 is TGTGCCAGCAGCTTACGAGGAGGCCCCTACAATCAGCCCCAGCATTTT. Translated: CASSLRGGPYNQPQHF.

This chain joins TRBV7-8 and TRBJ2-5, with 12 bases matching TRBD2. The CDR3 runs to 18 residues. Trimming took 5 bases from V and 6 from J; bases not matched to a gene: 16. Germline loops: CDR1 SGHVS, CDR2 FQNEAQ. CDR3 sequence: CASSPPRLAGADDKTQYF. CDR3 sequence (DNA): TGTGCCAGCAGCCCCCCCCGACTAGCGGGAGCGGACGATAAGACCCAGTACTTC.